Given below is one T cell receptor (beta chain) in context. Its antigen remains unidentified. The data stem from a study of T-cell memory formation after mild COVID-19. Study background: Clusters of TCRs were largely donor specific.

Germline V lookup: CDR1 LGHNT, CDR2 FRNRAP. The CDR3 covers 15 residues. The J segment lost 7 bases and the V segment lost 1 base, leaving 7 bases of the junction unmatched. Study observations and caveats: Shrinking CD4+ clones resided mostly in CM and EM, and CD8+ ones in EMRA.

cDNA libraries for TCR alpha and TCR beta, carrying sample barcodes and UMIs, came from 5'RACE with constant-segment primers. TCRdb called the 5' RACE reads again in MiXCR, with one record for every CDR3 protein. Among about 110,000 distinct CDR3 sequences listed, about a sixth were seen once. Sequenced: PBMCs or a T cell subset sorted from them (not recorded which). This TCR was sampled from a man in his late teens or twenties who had mild COVID-19 (a few samples of this study predate the infection). Cell type and time point are not known. The gene calls are TRBV12-5 and TRBJ2-1; 7 bases are shared with TRBD2. The CDR3 spells CASGLGLGLVNEQFF. For the CDR3, the DNA is TGTGCTAGTGGTTTGGGGTTAGGACTAGTAAATGAGCAGTTCTTC. Looking up the rest from reference TRBV12-5 and TRBJ2-1 gives the full variable domain: DARVTQTPRHKVTEMGQEVTMRCQPILGHNTVFWYRQTMMQGLELLAYFRNRAPLDDSGMPKDRFSAEMPDATLATLKIQPSEPRDSAVYFCASGLGLGLVNEQFFGPGTRLTVL.